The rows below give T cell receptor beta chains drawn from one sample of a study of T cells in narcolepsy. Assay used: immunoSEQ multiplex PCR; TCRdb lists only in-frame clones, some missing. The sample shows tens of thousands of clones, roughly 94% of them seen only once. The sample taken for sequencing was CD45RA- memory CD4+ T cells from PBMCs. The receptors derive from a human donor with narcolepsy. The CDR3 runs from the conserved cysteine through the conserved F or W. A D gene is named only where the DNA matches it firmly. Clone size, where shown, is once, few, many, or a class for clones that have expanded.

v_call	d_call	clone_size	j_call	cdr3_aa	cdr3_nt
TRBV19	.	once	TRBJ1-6	CASSSNGDYNSPLHF	TGTGCCAGTAGTAGTAACGGCGACTATAATTCACCCCTCCACTTT
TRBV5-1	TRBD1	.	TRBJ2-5	CASSIEQGARETQYF	TGCGCCAGCAGCATCGAACAGGGGGCGCGAGAGACCCAGTACTTC
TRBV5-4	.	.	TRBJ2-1	CATSVPLEDEQFF	TGTGCCACCTCGGTCCCTCTTGAGGATGAGCAGTTCTTC
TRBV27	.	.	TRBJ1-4	CASRLQGSANEKLFF	TGTGCCAGCAGACTACAGGGAAGCGCCAATGAAAAACTGTTTTTT
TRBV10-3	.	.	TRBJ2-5	CAISGQLRAEETQYF	TGTGCCATCAGTGGTCAGTTGAGGGCAGAAGAGACCCAGTACTTC
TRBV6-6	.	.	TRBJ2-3	CASKGGSTDTQYF	TGTGCCAGCAAGGGGGGCAGCACAGATACGCAGTATTTT
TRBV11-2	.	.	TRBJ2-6	CASSLSGRTSGANVLTF	TGTGCCAGCAGCTTAAGCGGACGCACCTCTGGGGCCAACGTCCTGACTTTC
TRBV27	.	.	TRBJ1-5	CASSPGVNQPQHF	TGTGCCAGCAGCCCGGGGGTCAATCAGCCCCAGCATTTT
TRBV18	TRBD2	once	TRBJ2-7	CASSAPSGSREQYF	TGTGCCAGCTCAGCCCCTAGCGGGAGTCGCGAGCAGTACTTC
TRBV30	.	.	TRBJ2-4	CAWTGKGVAKNIQYF	TGTGCCTGGACCGGGAAGGGGGTAGCCAAAAACATTCAGTACTTC
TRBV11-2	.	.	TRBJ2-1	CASTQGGRAYNEQFF	TGTGCCAGCACCCAAGGGGGACGCGCCTACAATGAGCAGTTCTTC
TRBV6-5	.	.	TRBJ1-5	CASSYGDNQPQHF	TGTGCCAGCAGTTACGGAGACAATCAGCCCCAGCATTTT
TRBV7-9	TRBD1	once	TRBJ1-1	CASSFRQGTEAFF	TGTGCCAGCAGCTTCCGACAGGGCACTGAAGCTTTCTTT
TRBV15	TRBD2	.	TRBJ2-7	CATSRDARGAYEQYF	TGTGCCACCAGCAGAGATGCTCGGGGGGCCTACGAGCAGTACTTC
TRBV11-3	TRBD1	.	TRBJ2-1	CASSPRAGGGYNEQFF	TGTGCCAGCAGCCCGAGGGCAGGGGGTGGTTACAATGAGCAGTTCTTC
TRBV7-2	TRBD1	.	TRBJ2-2	CASSSGQGKDTGELFF	TGTGCCAGCAGCTCGGGACAGGGGAAAGACACCGGGGAGCTGTTTTTT
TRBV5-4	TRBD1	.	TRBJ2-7	CASSPTGSSHEQYF	TGTGCCAGCAGCCCGACAGGGTCGTCCCACGAGCAGTACTTC
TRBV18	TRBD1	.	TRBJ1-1	CASSRDRGILNTEAFF	TGTGCCAGCTCACGGGACAGGGGCATCCTGAACACTGAAGCTTTCTTT
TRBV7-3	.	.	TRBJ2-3	CASSSTLTDTQYF	TGTGCCAGCAGCTCCACCCTTACAGATACGCAGTATTTT
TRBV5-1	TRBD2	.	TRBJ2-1	CASSLLGGREGRNEQFF	TGCGCCAGCAGCTTGCTGGGCGGGCGGGAGGGCCGCAATGAGCAGTTCTTC
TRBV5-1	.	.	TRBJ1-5	CASSLRPGSGDQPQHF	TGCGCCAGCAGCTTGCGTCCGGGGTCGGGGGATCAGCCCCAGCATTTT
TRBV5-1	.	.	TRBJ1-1	CASSWGQGGRTEAFF	TGCGCCAGCAGCTGGGGGCAGGGCGGAAGGACTGAAGCTTTCTTT
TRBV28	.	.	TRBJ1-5	CASSLGRDSHNQPQHF	TGTGCCAGCAGTTTAGGGAGAGACAGCCACAATCAGCCCCAGCATTTT
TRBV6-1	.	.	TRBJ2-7	CASREWDTTYEQYF	TGTGCCAGCAGGGAATGGGACACGACCTACGAGCAGTACTTC
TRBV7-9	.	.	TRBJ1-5	CASSLGGGQPQHF	TGTGCCAGCAGCTTAGGAGGAGGCCAGCCCCAGCATTTT
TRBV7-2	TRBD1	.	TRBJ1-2	CASSSRQGYGYTF	TGTGCCAGCAGCTCTAGACAGGGCTATGGCTACACCTTC
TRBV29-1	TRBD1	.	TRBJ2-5	CSAGTGGETQYF	TGCAGCGCCGGGACAGGGGGAGAGACCCAGTACTTC
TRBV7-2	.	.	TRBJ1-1	CASSNRWDTEAFF	TGTGCCAGCAGCAACCGTTGGGACACTGAAGCTTTCTTT
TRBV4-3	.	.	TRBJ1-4	CASSQDDRQNEKLFF	TGCGCCAGCAGCCAAGATGACAGACAAAATGAAAAACTGTTTTTT
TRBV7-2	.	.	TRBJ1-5	CASRSGSLANQPQHF	TGTGCCAGCAGGTCAGGGTCCTTGGCAAATCAGCCCCAGCATTTT
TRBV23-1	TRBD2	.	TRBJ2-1	CASKLAGDEQFF	TGCGCCAGCAAACTAGCGGGAGATGAGCAGTTCTTC
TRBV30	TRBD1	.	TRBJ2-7	CAWSGSGGTGQYF	TGTGCCTGGAGTGGGTCAGGGGGAACGGGGCAGTACTTC
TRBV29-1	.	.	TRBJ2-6	CSAGEGFGANVLTF	TGCAGCGCTGGGGAAGGGTTTGGGGCCAACGTCCTGACTTTC
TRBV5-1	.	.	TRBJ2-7	CASSHQGRISYEQYF	TGCGCCAGCTCACATCAGGGCAGGATCTCCTACGAGCAGTACTTC
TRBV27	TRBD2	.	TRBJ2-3	CASGRAGATDTQYF	TGTGCCAGCGGAAGGGCGGGAGCGACGGATACGCAGTATTTT
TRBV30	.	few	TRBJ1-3	CAWTIRIDAGNTIYF	TGTGCCTGGACTATAAGGATAGACGCTGGAAACACCATATATTTT
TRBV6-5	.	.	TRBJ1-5	CASGISWGNQPQHF	TGTGCCAGCGGCATTTCGTGGGGAAATCAGCCCCAGCATTTT
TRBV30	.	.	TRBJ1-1	CAWSVQGHSLTEAFF	TGTGCCTGGAGTGTACAGGGACACTCGCTCACTGAAGCTTTCTTT
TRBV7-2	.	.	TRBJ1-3	CASSNAGWGDSGNTIYF	TGTGCCAGCAGCAATGCAGGGTGGGGAGACTCTGGAAACACCATATATTTT
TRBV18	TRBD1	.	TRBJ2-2	CASSPPSPGGINTGELFF	TGTGCCAGCTCACCACCGTCTCCAGGGGGCATCAACACCGGGGAGCTGTTTTTT
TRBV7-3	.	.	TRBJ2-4	CASSLGGSGNIQYF	TGTGCCAGCAGCTTAGGTGGTAGCGGTAACATTCAGTACTTC
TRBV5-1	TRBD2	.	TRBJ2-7	CASRAGTSAAYEQYF	TGCGCCAGCAGGGCCGGGACTAGCGCTGCCTACGAGCAGTACTTC